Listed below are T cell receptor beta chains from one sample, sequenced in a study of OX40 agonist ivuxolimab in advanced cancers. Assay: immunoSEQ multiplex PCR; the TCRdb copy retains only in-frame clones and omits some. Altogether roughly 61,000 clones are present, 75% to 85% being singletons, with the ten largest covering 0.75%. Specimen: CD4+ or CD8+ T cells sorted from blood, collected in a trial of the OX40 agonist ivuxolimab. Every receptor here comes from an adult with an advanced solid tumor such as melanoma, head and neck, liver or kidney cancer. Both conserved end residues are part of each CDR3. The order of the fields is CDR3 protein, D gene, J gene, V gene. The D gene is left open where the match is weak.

CDR3 protein: CASSTGVNTEAFF
D gene: -
J gene: TRBJ1-1
V gene: TRBV6-6

CDR3 protein: CASSPLGGSGGEQFF
D gene: TRBD2
J gene: TRBJ2-1
V gene: TRBV7-9

CDR3 protein: CASSHRTGLSGNTIYF
D gene: TRBD1
J gene: TRBJ1-3
V gene: TRBV7-9

CDR3 protein: CASSARTGLEAFF
D gene: TRBD1
J gene: TRBJ1-1
V gene: TRBV6-5

CDR3 protein: CASSSDLSGAFTDTQYF
D gene: TRBD2
J gene: TRBJ2-3
V gene: TRBV11-3

CDR3 protein: CASSLAGHRHFSNQPQHF
D gene: -
J gene: TRBJ1-5
V gene: TRBV7-9

CDR3 protein: CASSEDVGLYNEQFF
D gene: -
J gene: TRBJ2-1
V gene: TRBV2

CDR3 protein: CASSLPVQGPGELFF
D gene: -
J gene: TRBJ2-2
V gene: TRBV5-8

CDR3 protein: CASSIAHIVGGKLPQHF
D gene: -
J gene: TRBJ1-5
V gene: TRBV19

CDR3 protein: CASSSRTSGDKNIQYF
D gene: TRBD2
J gene: TRBJ2-4
V gene: TRBV7-8